A selection of T cell receptor beta chains follows, all from one sample in a study of PD-1 blockade in classical Hodgkin lymphoma. Only in-frame clones appear in the TCRdb table, and some are missing; sequencing was by immunoSEQ multiplex PCR. The sample lists tens of thousands of clones; 90% to 95% were seen once. Material for sequencing was peripheral blood mononuclear cells (PBMCs). The receptors here all came from a human donor with classical Hodgkin lymphoma. The CDR3 runs from the conserved cysteine through the conserved F or W. The order of the fields is V gene, J gene, CDR3 protein.

TRBV9	TRBJ1-4	CASSTRQGSDNEKLFF
TRBV27	TRBJ2-7	CASGRGSYEQYF
TRBV9	TRBJ2-3	CASSSAEGGRADTQYF
TRBV11-3	TRBJ1-6	CASSLEGNGSPLHF
TRBV29-1	TRBJ2-7	CSVWLALGEQYF
TRBV15	TRBJ1-5	CATSRGGTAEPQHF
TRBV2	TRBJ2-5	CASRGPFQETQYF
TRBV18	TRBJ1-5	CASSPPGVSQPQHF
TRBV2	TRBJ1-1	CASETDRGTEAFF
TRBV5-1	TRBJ1-2	CASSADSPYGYTF
TRBV6-6	TRBJ1-5	CASSLTNQPQHF
TRBV7-2	TRBJ2-3	CASSLDAQVSQDTQYF
TRBV6-5	TRBJ2-7	CASSRQLVYEQYF
TRBV7-2	TRBJ2-1	CASRRTSGRGDEQFF
TRBV30	TRBJ2-3	CAWTERGPADTQYF
TRBV4-3	TRBJ2-7	CASSQAWGSHSYEQYF
TRBV11-3	TRBJ2-5	CASSQRLAGVGETQYF
TRBV6-1	TRBJ2-2	CASRRTGGRAGELFF
TRBV9	TRBJ2-1	CASSAASSSYNEQFF
TRBV5-3	TRBJ1-2	CALSRGYTF
TRBV7-2	TRBJ1-1	CASSLGKRNTEAFF
TRBV9	TRBJ2-1	CASSGNEQFF
TRBV11-2	TRBJ2-7	CASKTSRGGTYEQYF
TRBV6-6	TRBJ1-6	CASSYMTSSYNSPLHF
TRBV11-3	TRBJ1-1	CASSPDTTEAFF
TRBV14	TRBJ2-7	CASSLGGYEQYF
TRBV9	TRBJ2-1	CASSVGGRSSYNEQFF
TRBV19	TRBJ1-2	CASSIGTGTSTNYGYTF
TRBV4-2	TRBJ2-3	CASSQARIDTQYF
TRBV11-1	TRBJ1-1	CASTLGTEAFF
TRBV7-2	TRBJ2-5	CASSLVNGETQYF
TRBV2	TRBJ1-2	CASSETDFSYGYTF
TRBV15	TRBJ2-6	CATSRDTSGANVLTF
TRBV6-6	TRBJ1-2	CASRAAVANYGYTF
TRBV5-8	TRBJ2-3	CASSAGTSGAHRGTDTQYF
TRBV2	TRBJ1-3	CASTVGPGNTIYF
TRBV19	TRBJ2-7	CASSKGRNIKNYEQYF
TRBV7-9	TRBJ1-1	CASSLALPLGAFF
TRBV6-6	TRBJ1-4	CASSTVGAEYEKLFF
TRBV5-1	TRBJ1-1	CASSSPPPHSEAFF
TRBV6-1	TRBJ1-1	CASSAQLNTEAFF
TRBV7-6	TRBJ2-1	CASSPPDRNEQFF